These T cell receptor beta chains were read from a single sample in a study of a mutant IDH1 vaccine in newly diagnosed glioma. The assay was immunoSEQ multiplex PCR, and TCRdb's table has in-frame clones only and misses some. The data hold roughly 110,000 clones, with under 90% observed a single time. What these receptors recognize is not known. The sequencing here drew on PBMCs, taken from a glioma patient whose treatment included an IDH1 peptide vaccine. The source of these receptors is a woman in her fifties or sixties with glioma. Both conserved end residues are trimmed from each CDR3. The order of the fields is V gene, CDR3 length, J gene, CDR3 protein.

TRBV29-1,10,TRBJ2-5,SVDPVQETQY
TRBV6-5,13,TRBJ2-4,ASSYSLRAKNIQY
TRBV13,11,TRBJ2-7,ASSPGRYYEQY
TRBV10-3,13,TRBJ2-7,AISAAGTGGYEQY
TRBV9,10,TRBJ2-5,ASSVGEETQY
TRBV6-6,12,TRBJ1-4,ASKTGRKGEKLF
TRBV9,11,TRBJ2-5,ASSVRTGETQY
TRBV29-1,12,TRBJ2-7,SVEEGPTSYEQY
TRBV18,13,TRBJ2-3,ASSPLRGHTDTQY
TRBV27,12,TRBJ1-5,ASSSGLSNQPQH
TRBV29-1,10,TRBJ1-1,SGRQGNTEAF
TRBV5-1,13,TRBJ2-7,ASRGVGGGSYEQY
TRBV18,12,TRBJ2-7,ASSRQGNSYEQY
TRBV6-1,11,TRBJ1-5,ATTRVGVQPQH
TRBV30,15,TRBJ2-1,AWSSWTGLEVGNEQF
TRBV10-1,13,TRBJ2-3,ASSEFRVTTDTQY
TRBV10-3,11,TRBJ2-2,AISEGGTGELF
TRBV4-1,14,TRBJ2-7,ASSHTGTSAKYEQY
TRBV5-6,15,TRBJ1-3,ASSLLGQGNSGNTIY
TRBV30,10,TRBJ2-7,AWSPPNYEQY
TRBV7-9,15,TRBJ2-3,ASSRAVAGGSTDTQY
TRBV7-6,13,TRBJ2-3,ASSSLGLERDTQY
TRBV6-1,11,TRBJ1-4,ASTGGSYEKLF
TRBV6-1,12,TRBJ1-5,ASSPEGVSQPQH
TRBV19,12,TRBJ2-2,ASGGTGRAGELF
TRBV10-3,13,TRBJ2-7,AISVADSYTYEQY
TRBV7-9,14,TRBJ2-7,ASSPPRGRGRDEQY
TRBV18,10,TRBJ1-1,ASSSADTEAF
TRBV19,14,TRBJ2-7,ASSISPGEGYYEQY
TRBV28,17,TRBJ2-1,ASSRRGGSGRGTYNEQF
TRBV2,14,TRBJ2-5,ASRPSGGAPRETQY
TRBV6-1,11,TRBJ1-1,ASSEMGNTEAF
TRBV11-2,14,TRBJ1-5,ASSDVKGGSNQPQH
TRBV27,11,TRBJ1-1,ASSLHRNTEAF
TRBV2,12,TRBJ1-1,ASRNRGRDTEAF
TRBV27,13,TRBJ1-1,ASRPWDTQNTEAF
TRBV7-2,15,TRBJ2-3,ASSLRAPPGGEDTQY
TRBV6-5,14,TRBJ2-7,ASSYSGGSSSYEQY
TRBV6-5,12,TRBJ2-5,ASSSTGGQETQY
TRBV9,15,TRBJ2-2,ASSVAQDRGWTGELF